This TCR beta chain is from a study of blood T cell repertoires in COVID-19. For the study at large: Some COVID-19 samples were acute and others convalescent; all came from the United States, Italy and Spain.

Assay used: immunoSEQ multiplex PCR; TCRdb lists only in-frame clones, some missing. The sample shows 200,000 to 250,000 clones, about 90% of them seen only once. This CDR3 has 16 amino acids. Per the germline V gene, CDR1 is SGHTA and CDR2 is FQGNSA. V was shortened by 4 bases and J by 0 bases, with 15 bases between the two germline ends. This clone was observed a single time. Categorization into cohorts depended on clinical history that participants reported. This chain connects TRBV7-2 to TRBJ1-1; no firm D call. Sequenced sample: PBMCs or T cells enriched from blood (not recorded which). The receptor was isolated from a man aged 30 to 39 who had recovered from COVID-19. The CDR3 bases are TGTGCCAGCAGCTCTAGATCGGTCCCCATGAACACTGAAGCTTTCTTT. Translating gives CASSSRSVPMNTEAFF.